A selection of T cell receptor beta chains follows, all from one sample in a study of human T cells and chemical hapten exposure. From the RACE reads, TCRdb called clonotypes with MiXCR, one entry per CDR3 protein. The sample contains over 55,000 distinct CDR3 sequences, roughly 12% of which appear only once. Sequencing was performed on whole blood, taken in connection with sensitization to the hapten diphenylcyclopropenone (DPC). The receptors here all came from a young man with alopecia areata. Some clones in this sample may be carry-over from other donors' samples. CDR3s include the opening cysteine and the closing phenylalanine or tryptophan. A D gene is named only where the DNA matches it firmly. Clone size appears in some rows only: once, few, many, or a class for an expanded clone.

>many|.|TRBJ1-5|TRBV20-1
TGCAGTGCTAGGAAGGGTAGCAATCAGCCCCAGCATTTT
CSARKGSNQPQHF
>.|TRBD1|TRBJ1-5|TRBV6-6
TGTGCCAGCAGTCGCCCGGACAGGACACCCAATCAGCCCCAGCATTTT
CASSRPDRTPNQPQHF
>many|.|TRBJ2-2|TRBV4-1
TGCGCCAGCAGCCACCCAACGGGGACCGGGGAGCTGTTTTTT
CASSHPTGTGELFF
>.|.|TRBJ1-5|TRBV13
TGTGCCAGCAGCCTAAGACAGACAAAAAATCAGCCCCAGCATTTT
CASSLRQTKNQPQHF
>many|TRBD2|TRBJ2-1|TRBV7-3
TGTGCCAGCAGCTTCGGACTAGTGGTATACAATGAGCAGTTCTTC
CASSFGLVVYNEQFF
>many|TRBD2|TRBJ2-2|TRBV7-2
TGTGCCAGCAGGGCTAGCGGGGGGGCCGCCGGGGAGCTGTTTTTT
CASRASGGAAGELFF
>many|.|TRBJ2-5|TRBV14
TGTGCCAGCAGCGGATCTCAAGAGACCCAGTACTTC
CASSGSQETQYF
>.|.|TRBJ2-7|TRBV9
TGTGCCAGCAGCCTAAAGCATGGGGCGAACCTAGGAAGGGACGAGCAGTACTTC
CASSLKHGANLGRDEQYF
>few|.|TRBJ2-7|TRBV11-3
TGTGCCAGCAGCCCGACGGGGGGCGTGGGGTACGAGCAGTACTTC
CASSPTGGVGYEQYF
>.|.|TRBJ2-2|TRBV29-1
TGCAGCGTTAAATCCGTTACGAACACCGGGGAGCTGTTTTTT
CSVKSVTNTGELFF
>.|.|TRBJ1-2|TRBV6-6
TGTGCCAGCACCCGTACTGGGGGAAGCGGCTACACCTTC
CASTRTGGSGYTF
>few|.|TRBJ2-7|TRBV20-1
TGCAGTGCTTCCGGACCGAGCTGGGGGGAGCAGTACTTC
CSASGPSWGEQYF
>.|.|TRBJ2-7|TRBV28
TGTGCCAGCAGTTTATGGGCAGAGAATTACGAGCAGTACTTC
CASSLWAENYEQYF
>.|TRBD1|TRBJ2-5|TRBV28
TGTGCCAGCAGCCCCGGGACAGGGGGAAGAGAGACCCAGTACTTC
CASSPGTGGRETQYF
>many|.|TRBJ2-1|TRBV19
TGTGCCACCCGGAGGGAGGGGGCCTACTTTATCTACAATGAGCAGTTCTTC
CATRREGAYFIYNEQFF